Listed below are T cell receptor beta chains from one sample, sequenced in a study of CD8 T cells in ankylosing spondylitis. MiXCR was run by TCRdb on the 5' RACE reads, yielding one entry per CDR3 protein. Of over 450,000 distinct CDR3 sequences detected, roughly 13% appear once; the ten largest clones hold around 7%. The material sequenced was blood, either unsorted or a sorted T cell fraction (not recorded which). These receptors all stem from a male donor with ankylosing spondylitis. CDR3s include the opening cysteine and the closing phenylalanine or tryptophan. A D gene is named only where the DNA matches it firmly. Only part of the rows carry a size: once, few, many, or a class if the clone is expanded.

j_gene	abundance	v_gene	d_gene	CDR3nt	CDR3aa
TRBJ2-2	many	TRBV3-1	-	TGTGCCAGCAGCCCAGACAGGAACACCGGGGAGCTGTTTTTT	CASSPDRNTGELFF
TRBJ2-7	many	TRBV29-1	-	TGCAGCGTTGAGGCCACTAGCTCCTACGAGCAGTACTTC	CSVEATSSYEQYF
TRBJ1-2	-	TRBV10-3	-	TGTGCCACCCGGAGCGGCCCAGCTAACTATGGCTACACCTTC	CATRSGPANYGYTF
TRBJ2-6	few	TRBV30	-	TGTGCCTGGAGTGCTGATCCCTCTGGGGCCAACGTCCTGACTTTC	CAWSADPSGANVLTF
TRBJ2-7	many	TRBV11-2	TRBD1	TGTGCCAGCACCAGGGACAGAACTTACTACGAGCAGTACTTC	CASTRDRTYYEQYF
TRBJ1-1	few	TRBV7-2	-	TGTGCCAGCAGCTTAAGGGACACCGTGAACACTGAAGCTTTCTTT	CASSLRDTVNTEAFF
TRBJ2-5	many	TRBV15	TRBD1	TGTGCCACCAGCTTAGCGAAGACAGGGGGCGCGGAGACCCAGTACTTC	CATSLAKTGGAETQYF
TRBJ2-1	many	TRBV6-2/TRBV6-3	TRBD1	TGTGCCAGCAGTCGGGACAGGGAGCAGTTCTTC	CASSRDREQFF
TRBJ2-1	few	TRBV12-3/TRBV12-4	TRBD2	TGTGCCAGCACTACTACTAGCGACAATGAGCAGTTCTTC	CASTTTSDNEQFF
TRBJ2-2	many	TRBV12-3/TRBV12-4	-	TGTGCCAGCAGTTTTTTTGTTGGGGAGCTGTTTTTT	CASSFFVGELFF
TRBJ1-1	-	TRBV5-1	-	TGCGCCAGCAGCTTATGGCAGGGGAACACTGAAGCTTTCTTT	CASSLWQGNTEAFF
TRBJ2-6	-	TRBV2	-	TGTGCCAGCAGTGAATCGGGACTCGCCAACGTCCTGACTTTC	CASSESGLANVLTF
TRBJ2-1	-	TRBV6-5	-	TGTGCCAGCAGTTCCGGGACTGGAGTCTACAATGAGCAGTTCTTC	CASSSGTGVYNEQFF
TRBJ1-2	-	TRBV6-1	TRBD1	TGTGCCAGCAGTATAGGGACAGGGGGCCATGGCTACACCTTC	CASSIGTGGHGYTF
TRBJ1-2	many	TRBV28	TRBD1	TGTGCCAGCAGTTCGCAGGGGGCAGGCTATGGCTACACCTTC	CASSSQGAGYGYTF